This T cell receptor (beta chain) was identified in a study of neurological immune-mediated disorders. Germline CDR1 is ENHRY and CDR2 is SYGVKD. Trimming took off 8 bases at V and 0 bases at J, with 13 bases between the two ends. The CDR3 consists of 15 residues. This clonotype was seen many times. TCRdb ran MiXCR on the 5' RACE reads and lists one entry per CDR3 protein. The table records some 25,000 distinct CDR3 sequences, more than 6% of them present only once. The sequence was collected from a woman aged 40 to 50 in good health. The chain combines TRBV10-3 with TRBJ2-2; tentative D call: TRBD1 (6 bases). Sequencing was carried out using PBMCs. The chain's CDR3 is CAISPGTTNTGELFF. CDR3 bases: TGTGCCATCTCTCCCGGGACAACGAACACCGGGGAGCTGTTTTTT.